This T cell receptor beta chain appears in the sequencing data of a study of shared clonotypes between healthy human individuals. Broader study findings: Since donors were few, the genetic and exposure-history diversity represented was limited. Blood alone was sampled, and tissue repertoires likely differ.

The donors were all Caucasian adults (living in Nashville, Tennessee). At deep level, the assay was performed. The data were produced by immunoSEQ multiplex PCR, yet TCRdb's version contains in-frame clones alone and is incomplete. This table holds approximately 500,000 clones, 90% to 96% found once. The sample holds one count of this clone. Its specificity is not known. The TCR comes from a woman younger than 45 in good health. The sequencing sample was made of naive CD4+ T cells sorted from blood. The sample's subset: CD45RA+ positively selected.

CDR3 coding DNA: TGTGCCAGTAGGGGACCGACAGTTTATGGCAATCAGCCCCAGCATTTT. Translating gives CASRGPTVYGNQPQHF. This chain uses TRBV19 with TRBJ1-5, with D possibly matching TRBD1 (5 bases). This CDR3 comprises 16 residues. Trimming left V 6 bases short and J 2 bases short, with 17 bases between. CDR1 and CDR2 (germline): LNHDA, SQIVND (reference sequence).